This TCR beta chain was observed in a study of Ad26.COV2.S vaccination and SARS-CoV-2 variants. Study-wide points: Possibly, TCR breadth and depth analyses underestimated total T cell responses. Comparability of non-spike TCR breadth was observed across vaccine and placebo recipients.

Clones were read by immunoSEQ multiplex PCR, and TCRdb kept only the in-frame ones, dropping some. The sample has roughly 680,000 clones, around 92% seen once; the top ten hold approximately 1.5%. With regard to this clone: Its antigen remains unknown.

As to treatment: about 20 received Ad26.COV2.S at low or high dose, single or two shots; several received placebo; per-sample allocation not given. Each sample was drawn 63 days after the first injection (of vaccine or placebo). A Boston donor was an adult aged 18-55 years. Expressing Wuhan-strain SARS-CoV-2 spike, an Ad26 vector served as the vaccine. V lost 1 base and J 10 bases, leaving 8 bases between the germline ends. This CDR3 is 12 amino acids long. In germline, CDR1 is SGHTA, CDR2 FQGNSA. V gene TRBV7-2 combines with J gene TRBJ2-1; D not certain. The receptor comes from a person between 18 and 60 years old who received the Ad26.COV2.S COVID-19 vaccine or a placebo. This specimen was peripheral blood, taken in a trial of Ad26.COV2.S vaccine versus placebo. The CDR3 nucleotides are TGTGCCAGCAGCTTAGACGTGGGAGAGCAGTTCTTC. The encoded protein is CASSLDVGEQFF.